The following is a T cell receptor beta chain sequence with its context. Its antigen is unknown. As for treatment: oral pan-JAK inhibitor, 5-10 mg twice daily. Individuals with alopecia areata gave both lesional scalp punch biopsies and peripheral blood for collection. This entry comes from a study of CD8+ T cells in alopecia areata. In the study overall: Treated patients were given 5 to 10 mg oral tofacitinib twice daily. Whole-study findings and limits: TCR sharing was clearer in mice than between patients, perhaps partly owing to patient HLA diversity. In scalp and blood during tofacitinib, many expanded lesional clones persisted.

Following RNA extraction, reverse transcription yielded cDNA that acted as the sequencing template. TCRdb keeps only in-frame clones here, not all; method: immunoSEQ multiplex PCR. This sample carries a few hundred thousand clones, about three fifths of them seen once, and the ten largest clones take about 0.89%. Deletions cut 2 bases from V and 3 bases from J, with 11 bases between. CDR1 is KGHSH, CDR2 LQKENI, per germline. The CDR3 loop spans 15 amino acids. The sequencing here drew on CD4+ T cells sorted from blood, taken between weeks 51 and 54, from a patient treated with tofacitinib. This TCR derives from a human donor with alopecia areata. The V call is TRBV18, the J call TRBJ1-5; D is possibly TRBD1 (5 bases). The CDR3: CASSPDDRANQPQHF. The CDR3 nucleotides are TGTGCCAGCTCACCAGACGACAGAGCCAATCAGCCCCAGCATTTT.